This T cell receptor beta chain was found in a study of blood T cell repertoires in COVID-19. Overall study: COVID-19 samples from acute and convalescent phases originated in the United States, Italy and Spain. T cells, B-cell-depleted T cells, or PBMCs supplied cDNA or gDNA.

In the authors' workflow: The assay estimated nucleated cells by amplifying reference gene primers. This table comes from immunoSEQ multiplex PCR, and its TCRdb copy is limited to in-frame clones, with some not included. V and J calls and clone size come straight from that table; D and trimming were deduced from the DNA. The sample comprises some 140,000 clones, about 73% of which are singletons, and roughly 1.7% rests with the top ten. This clone was picked up one time. The ends were cut back, 3 bases at V and 3 bases at J, with 11 bases in the middle. CDR1 LNHDA and CDR2 SQIVND come from the germline V gene (reference sequence). The CDR3 length is 15 residues.

The sequenced sample was peripheral blood. The chain is built from TRBV19 and TRBJ2-2, with a tentative D call TRBD1 (6 bases). The TCR sequence derives from an elderly man with acute or convalescent COVID-19. CDR3 loop: CASSMRGMDTGELFF. DNA of the CDR3: TGTGCCAGTAGTATGAGGGGGATGGACACCGGGGAGCTGTTTTTT.